These T cell receptor beta chains were read from a single sample in a study of blood T cell repertoires in COVID-19. Profiling relied on immunoSEQ multiplex PCR, and the TCRdb table lists in-frame clones only, not all of them. The sample consists of under 450,000 clones, about 80% of them appearing once. Sequencing input: peripheral blood. Source of these receptors: a human donor with acute or convalescent COVID-19. The donor label of this sample is uncertain. Each CDR3 is given with its conserved first and last residue. Each record gives: V gene, CDR3 protein.

V: TRBV6-6
CDR3: CASRSPGQGASGELFF

V: TRBV5-6
CDR3: CASSSRGEDWKETQYF

V: TRBV5-6
CDR3: CASSLNRVGSSYEQYF

V: TRBV5-5
CDR3: CASSFSPGRYGYTF

V: TRBV28
CDR3: CASSSGLIIFSGNTIYF

V: TRBV28
CDR3: CASHRDRSYNSPLHF

V: TRBV3-1/TRBV3-2
CDR3: CASSQGRPKRNSGNTIYF

V: TRBV5-1
CDR3: CASSEGQRNNEQFF

V: TRBV11-2
CDR3: CASSLGQQPNQPQHF

V: TRBV24-1
CDR3: CATSDFSGGDTQYF

V: TRBV18
CDR3: CASSRERLGTDTQYF

V: TRBV19
CDR3: CASSILYSSSYEQYF

V: TRBV5-1
CDR3: CASSAGLAGATDTQYF

V: TRBV27
CDR3: CASRIGDSNQPQHF

V: TRBV27
CDR3: CASMAWQGGMNTEAFF

V: TRBV7-9
CDR3: CASSRQGSTGNTIYF

V: TRBV5-6
CDR3: CASSLASGGPGGELFF

V: TRBV10-3
CDR3: CAISGPRTSGATYEQYF

V: TRBV18
CDR3: CASSLDRSPQPQHF

V: TRBV28
CDR3: CASSTTGGYGYTF

V: TRBV28
CDR3: CASSSPDRSSYEQYF

V: TRBV7-8
CDR3: CASSLDAGPQPQHF

V: TRBV13
CDR3: CASSLGVGGLAFF

V: TRBV15
CDR3: CATSRRTGTEYGYTF

V: TRBV5-4
CDR3: CASSLDVEGGATNEKLFF

V: TRBV24-1
CDR3: CATSERGGASYNEQFF

V: TRBV12-2
CDR3: CASRLVGGQGDYNEQFF

V: TRBV5-1
CDR3: CASRQSDNSYEQYF

V: TRBV6-1
CDR3: CASSEAMAPGWTASNYGYTF

V: TRBV29-1
CDR3: CSVHRHTNTEAFF

V: TRBV6-4
CDR3: CASGTGRGATDTQYF

V: TRBV6-5
CDR3: CASSPLGRNTQYF